The present T cell receptor (beta chain) was sequenced within a study of Graves' ophthalmopathy and Graves' hyperthyroidism. Points from the study as a whole: Separation of ophthalmopathy from stable hyperthyroidism was achieved by a 13-signature model, at 85% to 90% sensitivity and around 81% specificity.

Scientists amplified the TCR beta CDR3 regions from RNA transcripts. An opening RT-PCR round employed HTBI primers and preceded a second-round multiplex PCR. TCRdb processed the multiplex PCR reads anew with MiXCR; each CDR3 protein has one entry. Of fewer than 600,000 distinct CDR3 sequences in the sample, under 15% were seen once. This clonotype was detected ten times or more. What it binds is not known. The junction does not match germline at one end; this may be a read error. In germline, CDR1 is MNHEY, CDR2 SVGAGI. CDR3 length: 13 amino acids. The V gene is TRBV6-5, the J gene TRBJ1-2; possibly TRBD1 for D (5 bases). This receptor was identified in a woman in her twenties or thirties with Graves' ophthalmopathy. Specimen: blood. The DNA for the CDR3 is TGTGCCAGCACTTACGGGCAGGGCTATGGCTACACCTTC. Encoded protein: CASTYGQGYGYTF.